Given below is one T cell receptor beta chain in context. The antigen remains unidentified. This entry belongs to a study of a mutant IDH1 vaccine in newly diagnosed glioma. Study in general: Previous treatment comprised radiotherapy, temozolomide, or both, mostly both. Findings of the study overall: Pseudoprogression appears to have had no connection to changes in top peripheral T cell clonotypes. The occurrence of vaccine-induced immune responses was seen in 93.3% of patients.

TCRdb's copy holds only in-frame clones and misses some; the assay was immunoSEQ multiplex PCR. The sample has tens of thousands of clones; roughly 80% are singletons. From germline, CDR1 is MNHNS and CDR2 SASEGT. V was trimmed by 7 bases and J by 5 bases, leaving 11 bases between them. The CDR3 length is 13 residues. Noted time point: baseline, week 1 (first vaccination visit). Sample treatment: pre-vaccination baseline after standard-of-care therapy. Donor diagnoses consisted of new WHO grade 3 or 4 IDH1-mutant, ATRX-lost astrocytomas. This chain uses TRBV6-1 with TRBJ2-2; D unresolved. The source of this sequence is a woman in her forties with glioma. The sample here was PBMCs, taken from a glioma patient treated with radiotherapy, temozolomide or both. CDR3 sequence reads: CASNPLGTGELFF. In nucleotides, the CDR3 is TGTGCCAGCAACCCCCTGGGGACCGGGGAGCTGTTTTTT.